This is a list of T cell receptor beta chains from one sample in a study of T cells in Graves' hyperthyroidism and ophthalmopathy. Each CDR3 protein gets one entry after TCRdb re-called the multiplex PCR reads with MiXCR. The data hold nearly 600,000 distinct CDR3 sequences, with about 15% observed a single time. The specimen sequenced was blood. These TCRs come from a woman between 25 and 40 years old with Graves' hyperthyroidism that later progressed to Graves' ophthalmopathy. CDR3s include the opening cysteine and the closing phenylalanine or tryptophan.

j_call v_call cdr3_aa
TRBJ2-6 TRBV12-3/TRBV12-4 CASSLAGTPAGANVLTF
TRBJ1-2 TRBV18 CASSPEDRGDYGYTF
TRBJ2-3 TRBV5-1 CASSPRRGDTQYF
TRBJ2-7 TRBV7-8 CASSKTGNYEQYF
TRBJ1-4 TRBV30 CAYPGGEGLFF
TRBJ2-1 TRBV7-9 CAITNGLAGQFF
TRBJ2-7 TRBV12-3/TRBV12-4 CASSPLGPRWEQYF
TRBJ2-1 TRBV6-1 CASSEAGQGFLNEQFF
TRBJ2-1 TRBV11-2 CASSGTAVNEQFF
TRBJ2-3 TRBV18 CASSPTTSGLAGATQYF